Included here is one T cell receptor beta chain sequence, with context. Its target is unknown. Per germline, CDR1 KGHSH and CDR2 LQKENI. Trimming took 4 bases from V and 9 from J, leaving 13 bases between them. This CDR3 comprises 13 residues. This sample is drawn from a study of blood T cells in healthy people across ages. Looking at the study overall: About one barcoded TCR beta cDNA was captured per two T cells.

Study outcomes and limitations: Since the PBMCs were unsorted, naive and antigen-experienced cells could not be conclusively compared.

The authors ran a second PCR of roughly 7 to 11 cycles using a sample-barcoded 5' primer and a J-beta primer mix. Every sample produced at least 3 million CDR3-containing paired-end reads. TCRdb re-called the 5' RACE reads through MiXCR, storing one row per CDR3 protein. The data show around 1.7 million distinct CDR3 sequences, 28% seen once. There were at least 6 micrograms of total RNA extracted from every sample. Sequenced input: blood. V and J are TRBV18 and TRBJ2-1; tentatively, D is TRBD1 or TRBD2 (5 bases each). This receptor was obtained from a woman between 25 and 40 years old in good health. For the CDR3, the DNA is TGTGCCAGCTCACTTACACCGAGGGGTGAGCAGTTCTTC. The encoded protein is CASSLTPRGEQFF.